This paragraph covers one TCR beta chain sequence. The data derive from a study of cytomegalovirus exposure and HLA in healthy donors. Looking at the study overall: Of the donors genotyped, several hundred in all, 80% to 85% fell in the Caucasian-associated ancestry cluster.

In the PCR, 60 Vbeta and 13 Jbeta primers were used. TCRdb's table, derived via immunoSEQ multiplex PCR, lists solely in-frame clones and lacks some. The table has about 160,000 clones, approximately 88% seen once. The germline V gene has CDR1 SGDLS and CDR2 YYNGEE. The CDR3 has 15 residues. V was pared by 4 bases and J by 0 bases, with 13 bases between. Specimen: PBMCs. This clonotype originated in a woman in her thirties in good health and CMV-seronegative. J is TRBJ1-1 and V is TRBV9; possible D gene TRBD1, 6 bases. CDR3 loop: CASSFAGQMNTEAFF. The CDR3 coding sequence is TGTGCCAGCAGCTTCGCCGGACAGATGAACACTGAAGCTTTCTTT.